This T cell receptor (beta chain) came from a study of blood T cell repertoires in COVID-19. Study overall: The United States, Italy and Spain provided the acute and convalescent COVID-19 samples. PBMCs, B-cell-depleted T cells, or T cells were the source of the cDNA or gDNA that made up the material.

Germline trimming cut 6 bases from V and 3 bases from J; bases unmatched to any gene: 4. CDR1 is MNHEY, CDR2 SVGAGI, per germline. This CDR3 has 13 residues. Original methodology: Nucleated cell number was recorded as an estimate derived from reference gene primer amplification. Libraries were prepared by immunoSEQ multiplex PCR; TCRdb keeps only in-frame clonotypes and omits some of them. Clonal size and the V and J genes are those of that table, whereas D and trimming came from the DNA. The profile shows 200,000 to 250,000 clones, around three quarters of them singletons. This rearrangement joins TRBV6-5 to TRBJ1-2; TRBD1 agrees at 7 bases. Material: peripheral blood. This TCR came from a woman between 65 and 79 years old with acute or convalescent COVID-19. The CDR3 nucleotides are TGTGCCAGCAGAACCGGGACAGACTATGGCTACACCTTC. This gives the protein CASRTGTDYGYTF.